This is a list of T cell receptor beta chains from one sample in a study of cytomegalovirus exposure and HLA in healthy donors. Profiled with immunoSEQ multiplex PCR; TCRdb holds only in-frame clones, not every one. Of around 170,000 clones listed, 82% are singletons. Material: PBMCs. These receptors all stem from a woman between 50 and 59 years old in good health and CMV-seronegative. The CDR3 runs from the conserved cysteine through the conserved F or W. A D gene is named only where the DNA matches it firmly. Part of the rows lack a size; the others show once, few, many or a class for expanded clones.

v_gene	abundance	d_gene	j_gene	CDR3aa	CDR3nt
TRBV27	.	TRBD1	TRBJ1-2	CASSPQSPGQSNYGYTF	TGTGCCAGCAGTCCCCAAAGCCCGGGACAGAGTAACTATGGCTACACCTTC
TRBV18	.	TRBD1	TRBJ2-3	CASSPTGDADTQYF	TGTGCCAGCTCACCAACAGGGGACGCAGATACGCAGTATTTT
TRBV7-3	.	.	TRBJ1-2	CASSPRGGGVYGYTF	TGTGCCAGCAGCCCGAGGGGAGGTGGGGTCTATGGCTACACCTTC
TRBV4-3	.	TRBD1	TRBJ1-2	CASSRQGYGYTF	TGCGCCAGCAGCCGACAGGGGTATGGCTACACCTTC
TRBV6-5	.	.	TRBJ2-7	CASSRGQTYEQYF	TGTGCCAGCAGTCGTGGACAGACCTACGAGCAGTACTTC
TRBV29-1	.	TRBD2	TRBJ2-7	CSVEEGGTIYEQYF	TGCAGCGTTGAGGAGGGAGGGACGATCTACGAGCAGTACTTC
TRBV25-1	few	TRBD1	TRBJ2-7	CASSPIWAGTGLSEQYF	TGTGCCAGCAGTCCGATATGGGCGGGGACAGGGCTCTCCGAGCAGTACTTC
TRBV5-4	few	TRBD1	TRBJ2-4	CASSSNQGAGGQYF	TGTGCCAGCAGCTCCAATCAGGGGGCGGGTGGGCAGTACTTC
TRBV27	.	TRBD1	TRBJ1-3	CASGSRTGVGNTIYF	TGTGCCAGCGGCTCTCGGACAGGGGTTGGAAACACCATATATTTT
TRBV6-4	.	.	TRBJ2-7	CASSDHLGDEQYF	TGTGCCAGCAGTGACCACCTAGGCGACGAGCAGTACTTC
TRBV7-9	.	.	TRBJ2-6	CASARPSGNSGANVLTF	TGTGCCAGCGCACGCCCTTCAGGGAACTCTGGGGCCAACGTCCTGACTTTC
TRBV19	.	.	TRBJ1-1	CASTRGGGRTLEAFF	TGTGCCAGTACTCGCGGTGGGGGCAGAACCCTTGAAGCTTTCTTT
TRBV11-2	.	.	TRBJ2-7	CASSLVSSYEQYF	TGTGCCAGCAGCTTAGTCAGCTCCTACGAGCAGTACTTC
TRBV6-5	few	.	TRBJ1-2	CASSSGLLGGYTF	TGTGCCAGCAGCTCGGGACTGCTTGGTGGCTACACCTTC
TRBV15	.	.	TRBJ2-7	CATSRALGAGTYEQYF	TGTGCCACCAGCAGAGCCCTAGGGGCGGGGACCTACGAGCAGTACTTC
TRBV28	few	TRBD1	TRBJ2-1	CASKGDGTGGAVNEQFF	TGTGCCAGCAAAGGGGACGGGACAGGGGGCGCGGTAAATGAGCAGTTCTTC
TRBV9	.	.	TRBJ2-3	CASSVQVADTQYF	TGTGCCAGCAGCGTTCAGGTAGCAGATACGCAGTATTTT
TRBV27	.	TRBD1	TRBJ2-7	CASRRTGALYSYEQYF	TGTGCCAGCAGGCGCACAGGGGCCCTCTACTCCTACGAGCAGTACTTC
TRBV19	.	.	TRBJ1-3	CASSPSRSLGNTIYF	TGTGCCAGTAGTCCCTCGAGATCGTTGGGAAACACCATATATTTT
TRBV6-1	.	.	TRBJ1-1	CAGSDPGGPNTEAFF	TGTGCCGGCAGTGATCCCGGGGGGCCGAACACTGAAGCTTTCTTT
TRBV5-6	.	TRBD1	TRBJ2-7	CASSPGTGTNEQYF	TGTGCCAGCAGCCCCGGGACAGGGACTAATGAGCAGTACTTC
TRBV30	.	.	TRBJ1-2	CAWTVDNYGYTF	TGTGCCTGGACAGTCGATAACTATGGCTACACCTTC